These T cell receptor beta chains were read from a single sample in a study of molecular identifiers for immune sequencing clone quantification. A single record per CDR3 protein comes from TCRdb applying MiXCR to the PCR reads. Among 85,000 to 100,000 distinct CDR3 sequences listed, more than 20% were seen once. Specimen: naive CD8+ T cells from blood, with Jurkat cell RNA spiked in. These receptors originate from a human donor in good health. Some libraries in this study had Jurkat cell RNA spiked in. The CDR3 runs from the conserved cysteine through the conserved F or W. D genes are given only for firm matches. Some rows have no size entry. The others give once, few or many, or a class for an expanded clone.

abundance	d_gene	v_gene	j_gene	CDR3nt	CDR3aa
.	.	TRBV5-6	TRBJ2-2	TGTGCCAGCAGCTTGCTTGCGCCCGGGGAGCTGTTTTTT	CASSLLAPGELFF
.	.	TRBV29-1	TRBJ2-3	TGCAGCGTTGATGATAGGCAACGGACTCTTAGCACAGATACGCAGTATTTT	CSVDDRQRTLSTDTQYF
many	TRBD2	TRBV7-9	TRBJ2-7	TGTGCCAGCAGCCCTAGCGGGAGAGAGGACGAGCAGTACTTC	CASSPSGREDEQYF
.	.	TRBV11-2	TRBJ2-5	TGTGCCAGCAGCTTAGTTCCAGGGCTAGAAGAGAGCCAGTACTTC	CASSLVPGLEESQYF
few	.	TRBV28	TRBJ2-3	TGTGCCAGCAGTTTAAAAGGCCACCTCACAGATACGCAGTATTTT	CASSLKGHLTDTQYF
few	.	TRBV27	TRBJ2-2	TGTGCCAGCAGTCGTGGGATATCCGGGGAGCTGTTTTTT	CASSRGISGELFF
many	.	TRBV20-1	TRBJ2-2	TGCAGTGCTATACATGTCGGGGAGCTGTTTTTT	CSAIHVGELFF
many	TRBD2	TRBV20-1	TRBJ2-1	TGCAGTGCTAGAGATTGGTCTAGCGGGACCAATGAGCAGTTCTTC	CSARDWSSGTNEQFF
many	.	TRBV7-9	TRBJ1-4	TGTGCCAGCAGCAGCCAAAGGGACGGTCTAGAGAAGGAAAAACTGTTTTTT	CASSSQRDGLEKEKLFF
once	.	TRBV10-3	TRBJ2-1	TGTGCCATCAGTGAGTCGTCGGAGCAGTTCTTC	CAISESSEQFF
many	TRBD2	TRBV15	TRBJ2-5	TGTGCCACCAGCCGCGAGACCAGCGGGGGTAAAGAGACCCAGTACTTC	CATSRETSGGKETQYF
many	TRBD1	TRBV19	TRBJ2-7	TGTGCCAGTAGCCCCGGGACAGGACTTTCCTACGAGCAGTACTTC	CASSPGTGLSYEQYF
few	TRBD2	TRBV6-2/TRBV6-3	TRBJ2-3	TGTGCCAGCAGTTACCCGGGACTAGCGGAATATACGCAGTATTTT	CASSYPGLAEYTQYF
many	.	TRBV12-3/TRBV12-4	TRBJ1-1	TGTGCCAGCAGTCCGCGGAGAGGCACTGAAGCTTTCTTT	CASSPRRGTEAFF
few	.	TRBV4-1	TRBJ1-1	TGCGCCAGCAGCTATCTGGACAACACTGAAGCTTTCTTT	CASSYLDNTEAFF
many	.	TRBV7-9	TRBJ1-1	TGTGCCAGCAGCTTACAGGTTGGGGTTTTCGCTGAAGCTTTCTTT	CASSLQVGVFAEAFF
.	.	TRBV25-1	TRBJ2-1	TGTGCCAGCAGCAGGGTCGATGAGCAGTTCTTC	CASSRVDEQFF